One sample yielded the 32 T cell receptor beta chains listed below, sequenced in a study of T cells in Graves' hyperthyroidism and ophthalmopathy. TCR beta CDR3 sequences were amplified from RNA transcripts. Initially, a first-round RT-PCR of the TCR CDR3 employed the HTBI primer set. MiXCR was run by TCRdb on the multiplex PCR reads, yielding one entry per CDR3 protein. The table records 690,000 or so distinct CDR3 sequences, around 20% of them present only once. Sequencing was carried out using blood. These receptors came from a woman aged 50 to 60 with Graves' hyperthyroidism that later progressed to Graves' ophthalmopathy.

The chain uses TRBV20-1 and TRBJ2-3, with a possible D match to TRBD1 (6 bases). CDR3 length equals 16 residues. V lost 1 base and J lost 0, with 14 bases in between. Germline CDR1 DFQATT, CDR2 SNEGSKA (reference sequence). The CDR3 region is CSARGLIRGSTDTQYF. The CDR3 DNA sequence: TGCAGTGCTAGAGGTCTCATAAGGGGGAGCACAGATACGCAGTATTTT.

The chain couples TRBV29-1 to TRBJ1-1, with TRBD1 as a possible D gene (5 bases). The CDR3 sequence is 11 residues long. Trimming stripped 7 bases from V and 3 bases from J, with 9 bases between. Germline-derived CDR1 and CDR2 are SQVTM and ANQGSEA. CDR3 in amino acids: CSAGTYTEAFF. CDR3 sequence (DNA): TGCAGCGCTGGGACCTACACTGAAGCTTTCTTT.

The CDR3: CASKALTGVIVSNYGYTF. In DNA form, the CDR3 reads TGTGCCAGCAAAGCCCTGACAGGGGTGATAGTATCTAACTATGGCTACACCTTC. The J gene is TRBJ1-2, the V gene TRBV6-1; 8 bases align to TRBD1. Germline trimming cut 7 bases from V and 0 bases from J; bases unmatched to any gene: 16. Germline V gene lookup returns CDR1 MNHNS and CDR2 SASEGT. This CDR3 is 18 amino acids long.

This chain uses TRBV5-1 with TRBJ2-2, with D possibly matching TRBD1 (6 bases). Trimming removed 0 bases at V and 0 bases at J, with 15 bases between. The CDR3 spans 18 residues. The germline gives CDR1 SGHRS, CDR2 YFSETQ. DNA for the CDR3: TGCGCCAGCAGCTTGGTTCGCCAGGGGCTCTCGAACACCGGGGAGCTGTTTTTT. Its translation: CASSLVRQGLSNTGELFF.

This clonotype has just a few counts. V usage is TRBV5-1 and J usage is TRBJ2-2; D perhaps matches TRBD2 (5 bases). The CDR3 has 16 residues. CDR1 is SGHRS and CDR2 is YFSETQ in the germline V gene. V shed 0 bases and J shed 6 bases, with 15 bases lying between them. The CDR3 loop is CASSLARYGISGELFF. In DNA, the CDR3 is TGCGCCAGCAGCTTGGCTAGGTACGGGATCTCCGGGGAGCTGTTTTTT.

The rearrangement uses TRBV7-3 and TRBJ2-5; 9 bases map to TRBD2. Germline-derived CDR1 and CDR2 are SGHTA and FQGTGA. V was pared by 2 bases and J by 12 bases, with 1 base of the junction left unmatched. The CDR3 length is 11 residues. CDR3 coding DNA: TGTGCCAGCAGCTTAGCGGGGGGGGAGTACTTC. Translated, it gives CASSLAGGEYF.

This clonotype appeared many times. The chain recombines TRBV3-1 with TRBJ2-3; 7 positions agree with TRBD2. Germline V CDR1 and CDR2: LGHDT, YNNKEL (reference sequence). This CDR3 is built from 14 residues. The J segment lost 5 bases and the V segment lost 1 base, leaving 3 bases of the junction unmatched. CDR3 residues: CASSQGGGGDTQYF. CDR3 DNA: TGTGCCAGCAGCCAAGGCGGGGGAGGAGATACGCAGTATTTT.

The V call is TRBV25-1, the J call TRBJ1-2; D not certain. Trimming removed 1 base from V and 2 bases from J, with 5 bases in between. Germline CDR1 reads MGHDK; CDR2 reads SYGVNS. The CDR3 is 13 amino acids. The CDR3, as DNA: TGTGCCAGCAGTGAATTACAAAACTATGGCTACACCTTC. Translating it yields CASSELQNYGYTF.

The table lists this clonotype with many counts. This chain joins TRBV12-5 and TRBJ2-2; no definite D call. The CDR3 consists of 13 residues. V was shortened by 6 bases and J by 6 bases, with 11 bases between the two germline ends. Per the germline V gene, CDR1 is LGHNT and CDR2 is FRNRAP. CDR3 nucleotides: TGTGCTAGTGGCCGACCCGAGGCCGGGGAGCTGTTTTTT. It codes for CASGRPEAGELFF.

This clonotype turned up a few times. The chain combines TRBV25-1 with TRBJ2-7; no firm D call. The CDR3 is 12 residues long. The germline V gene encodes CDR1 MGHDK and CDR2 SYGVNS. V was trimmed by 3 bases and J by 7 bases, leaving 10 bases between them. CDR3 nucleotides: TGTGCCAGCAGTGAGGGTTTCAAAGAGCAGTACTTC. Translated: CASSEGFKEQYF.

V gene TRBV5-1 combines with J gene TRBJ1-4, with 9 bases lining up with TRBD1. The CDR3 consists of 18 residues. Germline CDR1 SGHRS, CDR2 YFSETQ. J lost 7 bases, V lost 3 bases, and 16 bases had no gene match. CDR3 sequence: CASSSKYQRQGGGEKLFF. DNA for the CDR3: TGCGCCAGCAGCTCCAAATACCAAAGACAGGGGGGAGGTGAAAAACTGTTTTTT.

The chain links TRBV9 to TRBJ1-4; D unclear. CDR1 and CDR2 (germline): SGDLS, YYNGEE. V shed 0 bases and J shed 0 bases, with 12 bases lying between them. This CDR3 comprises 17 residues. The DNA of the CDR3 is TGTGCCAGCAGCGTAGAAGATGCCGTTGCAACTAATGAAAAACTGTTTTTT. It encodes CASSVEDAVATNEKLFF.

This clonotype was recorded many times. The rearrangement uses TRBV12-3 or TRBV12-4 and TRBJ2-1; 9 bases are shared with TRBD1. V gave up 6 bases and J gave up 7 bases; unmatched junction bases: 7. The CDR3 extends over 14 amino acids. The CDR3 sequence: CASRTWTGENEQFF. CDR3 in DNA: TGTGCCAGCAGGACCTGGACAGGGGAGAATGAGCAGTTCTTC.

The CDR3 coding sequence is TGTGCCAGCAGCTTGGACACTAACTACGAGCAGTACTTC. Encoded protein: CASSLDTNYEQYF. The rearrangement uses TRBV7-9 and TRBJ2-7, with D tentatively TRBD1 (5 bases). The CDR3 length is 13 residues. Trimming removed 3 bases at V and 3 bases at J, with 9 bases between. Germline CDR1 is SEHNR and CDR2 is FQNEAQ (reference sequence).

This clonotype has only a few counts. This chain links TRBV24-1 with TRBJ1-5; 7 nucleotides agree with TRBD1. V dropped 6 bases and J dropped 8; count of bases not matched to a gene: 6. The germline V gene has CDR1 KGHDR and CDR2 SFDVKD. CDR3 length: 13 residues. CDR3 sequence reads: CATSTRGLEPQHF. For the CDR3, the DNA is TGTGCCACCAGTACGAGGGGGCTTGAGCCCCAGCATTTT.

Only one count was recorded for this clonotype. A read error may be the cause here, since a much bigger clone is one base away. For the CDR3, the DNA is TGTGCCAGCAGCTTACGTTCAAGGGATGAGCAGTTCTTC. It is translated as CASSLRSRDEQFF. The rearrangement uses TRBV7-9 and TRBJ2-1; no reliable D call. There are 13 residues in the CDR3. V lost 2 bases, J lost 8 bases, and 10 bases lay in between. Germline V gene sequence: CDR1 SEHNR, CDR2 FQNEAQ (reference sequence).

The chain employs TRBV7-2 and TRBJ2-1, with 9 bases that match TRBD2. Per germline, CDR1 SGHTA and CDR2 FQGNSA. Unmatched junction bases numbered 7, after V lost 8 bases and J lost 8 bases. The CDR3 contains 13 residues. CDR3 in DNA: TGTGCCAGCGATGTTAGCGGGGGTTATGAGCAGTTCTTC. This translates into CASDVSGGYEQFF.

This clonotype was picked up a small number of times. The final CDR3 position lacks the conserved phenylalanine or tryptophan, pointing to a likely read error. The chain is built from TRBV6-5 and TRBJ1-2; no reliable D call. This CDR3 is 11 amino acids long. V was cut by 5 bases and J by 7 bases, with 8 bases left in between. The germline V gene encodes CDR1 MNHEY and CDR2 SVGAGI. CDR3 residues: CASSTTGGYTL. CDR3 DNA sequence: TGTGCCAGCAGTACTACTGGTGGCTACACCCTC.

The genes are TRBV20-1 and TRBJ2-7; no definite D call. The CDR3 sequence is 15 residues long. Germline loops: CDR1 DFQATT, CDR2 SNEGSKA (reference sequence). The V end was cut by 3 bases, the J end by 2 bases, with 17 bases between. CDR3 region: CSASPPSSVPYEQYF. The CDR3 coding sequence is TGCAGTGCTAGCCCCCCAAGTTCGGTTCCCTACGAGCAGTACTTC.

This sequence joins TRBV19 and TRBJ1-6; weak D call: TRBD1 (5 bases). The CDR3 is 15 residues long. Germline V gene data show CDR1 as LNHDA and CDR2 as SQIVND (reference sequence). V lost 3 bases, J lost 5 bases, and 11 bases lay in between. CDR3 sequence: CASSIQGRDNSPLHF. The CDR3 region has the DNA TGTGCCAGTAGTATCCAGGGAAGAGATAATTCACCCCTCCACTTT.

The V gene is TRBV6-1, the J gene TRBJ1-5, with D possibly matching TRBD1 (6 bases). CDR1 and CDR2 from the germline V gene are MNHNS and SASEGT. The V end lost 8 bases, the J end lost 3 bases, and 17 bases lay between the germline ends. The CDR3 runs to 15 residues. The CDR3 spells CASQMRGDPNQPQHF. CDR3 sequence (DNA): TGTGCCAGCCAGATGAGGGGGGATCCCAATCAGCCCCAGCATTTT.

This clonotype has only a few counts. The J gene is TRBJ2-7, the V gene TRBV10-2; the match to TRBD2 covers 10 bases. After removal of 4 bases from V and 1 base from J, the junction contained 1 base not matched to a gene. The germline gives CDR1 WSHSY, CDR2 SAAADI. CDR3 length: 14 residues. The CDR3 nucleotides read TGCGCCAGCAGTGGACTAGCGGGTTCCTACGAGCAGTACTTC. Protein sequence: CASSGLAGSYEQYF.

This clonotype was recorded many times. The chain uses TRBV3-1 and TRBJ1-1; 9 bases line up with TRBD1. CDR3 length: 16 residues. The trim removed 2 bases at V and 8 bases at J, leaving 12 bases unmatched. The V gene's germline CDR1 is LGHDT and CDR2 YNNKEL (reference sequence). In DNA form, the CDR3 reads TGTGCCAGCAGCCAAAAGACCGGGACAGGGCAGAGAGAAGCTTTCTTT. The encoded protein is CASSQKTGTGQREAFF.

This clonotype was counted many times. The V and J genes are TRBV30 and TRBJ1-1, with D unclear. Trimming removed 0 bases from V and 0 bases from J, with 11 bases in between. Germline V lookup: CDR1 GTSNPN, CDR2 SVGIG (reference sequence). The CDR3 length is 15 residues. The CDR3 spells CAWSVRVVLNTEAFF. The DNA of the CDR3 is TGTGCCTGGAGTGTACGGGTAGTTTTGAACACTGAAGCTTTCTTT.

This clonotype was recorded a few times. This chain uses TRBV6-5 with TRBJ2-7; unclear D gene. Germline lookup yields CDR1 MNHEY and CDR2 SVGAGI. The CDR3 sequence is 16 residues long. Trimming removed 0 bases at V and 2 bases at J, with 14 bases between. The CDR3, as DNA: TGTGCCAGCAGTTACTCGATTGGGGAAAAGCCCTACGAGCAGTACTTC. Translating gives CASSYSIGEKPYEQYF.

In its sample, this clonotype was seen many times. This chain uses TRBV20-1 with TRBJ1-5, with D unresolved. The germline gives CDR1 DFQATT, CDR2 SNEGSKA (reference sequence). The CDR3 is made up of 15 amino acids. Trimming pared 3 bases from V and 2 bases from J, leaving 14 bases between. The DNA for the CDR3 is TGCAGTGCTAGTGAGGGTGGGTACGGCAATCAGCCCCAGCATTTT. Translated, it gives CSASEGGYGNQPQHF.

This clonotype was counted at least ten times. The rearrangement links TRBV9 to TRBJ1-1, with 9 positions matching TRBD1. V was clipped by 3 bases and J by 8 bases; unmatched bases: 8. The CDR3 consists of 14 residues. From germline, CDR1 is SGDLS and CDR2 YYNGEE. CDR3 nucleotide sequence: TGTGCCAGCAGCGCCCGAACCGGGACAGGGGAAGCTTTCTTT. This translates into CASSARTGTGEAFF.

The chain links TRBV10-3 to TRBJ1-2; 8 bases agree with TRBD1. The J segment lost 7 bases and the V segment lost 6 bases, leaving 10 bases of the junction unmatched. Germline CDR1 and CDR2: ENHRY and SYGVKD. The CDR3 length is 14 residues. The CDR3 here is CAIRQDRGIFGYTF. The DNA of the CDR3 is TGTGCCATCAGACAAGACAGGGGAATATTTGGCTACACCTTC.

The J gene is TRBJ2-1, the V gene TRBV7-9, with 8 bases identical to TRBD2. The germline CDR1 and CDR2 sequences are SEHNR and FQNEAQ (reference sequence). This CDR3 has 16 amino acids. J gave up 4 bases and V 4 bases, and 9 bases lay outside the gene matches. The DNA of the CDR3 is TGTGCCAGCAGCTCGCAAGACGGGGGGGTTTACAATGAGCAGTTCTTC. Its translation: CASSSQDGGVYNEQFF.

This clonotype was detected ten times or more. This chain uses TRBV18 with TRBJ2-5; 7 nucleotides align to TRBD1. This CDR3 region has 14 residues. The germline V gene has CDR1 KGHSH and CDR2 LQKENI. V shed 0 bases and J 6 bases; nucleotides not matched to a gene: 4. The CDR3 reads CASSPPTGIQTQYF. The CDR3 bases are TGTGCCAGCTCACCACCGACAGGGATTCAGACCCAGTACTTC.

The sample holds a few counts of this clonotype. The chain employs TRBV7-9 and TRBJ1-2; D call uncertain. The V gene lost 0 bases and the J gene lost 7 bases, with 12 bases spanning the gap. Germline CDR1 reads SEHNR; CDR2 reads FQNEAQ (reference sequence). The CDR3 contains 14 residues. The CDR3 nucleotides are TGTGCCAGCAGCTTAGCGAACGAATGGAGTGGCTACACCTTC. Its translation: CASSLANEWSGYTF.

This clonotype was picked up many times. The rearrangement joins TRBV6-1 to TRBJ1-6; 11 nucleotides agree with TRBD1. The germline V gene encodes CDR1 MNHNS and CDR2 SASEGT. The J segment lost 9 bases and the V segment lost 5 bases, leaving 3 bases of the junction unmatched. The CDR3 consists of 14 residues. The CDR3, as DNA: TGTGCCAGCAGTTTGGACAGGGGGCTTTCACCCCTCCACTTT. Translation gives CASSLDRGLSPLHF.